This T cell receptor (beta chain) was identified during a study of early T cells in non-severe SARS-CoV-2 infection. Trimming stripped 6 bases from V and 1 base from J, with 12 bases between. From germline, CDR1 is DFQATT and CDR2 SNEGSKA (reference sequence). The CDR3 runs to 13 residues. TCRdb re-analysed the 5' RACE reads in MiXCR, keeping a single row per CDR3 protein. The sample holds about 59,000 distinct CDR3 sequences, roughly 13% seen once. This clonotype was seen repeatedly, ten times or more. The chain recombines TRBV20-1 with TRBJ1-1; D gene uncertain. Sequenced material: whole blood, taken at baseline. The TCR sequence derives from an adult who was a healthcare worker with PCR-confirmed SARS-CoV-2 infection or an uninfected control (not recorded which). CDR3 region: CSAPSPENTEAFF. The CDR3 DNA follows: TGCAGTGCCCCATCCCCCGAGAACACTGAAGCTTTCTTT.